This passage covers 11 T cell receptor beta chains from one sample sequenced in a study of shared clonotypes between healthy human individuals. Clones were read by immunoSEQ multiplex PCR, and TCRdb kept only the in-frame ones, dropping some. The profile shows around 550,000 clones, 90% to 97% of them singletons. The specimen sequenced was naive CD4+ T cells sorted from blood. Described subset: CD45RA+ positively selected. These receptors all stem from a woman in her twenties or thirties in good health.

This sequence joins TRBV19 and TRBJ1-2; D is undetermined. Trimming cost V 4 bases and J 8 bases, with 11 bases left between them. CDR1 is LNHDA, CDR2 SQIVND, per germline (reference sequence). The CDR3 extends over 12 amino acids. The CDR3 DNA sequence: TGTGCCAGTAGTAAAACGACTGGCGGCTACACCTTC. It specifies CASSKTTGGYTF.

V gene TRBV28 combines with J gene TRBJ1-1, with 8 nucleotides matching TRBD1. There are 14 residues in the CDR3. V was pared by 3 bases and J by 8 bases, with 8 bases of the junction left unmatched. In germline, CDR1 is MDHEN, CDR2 SYDVKM. CDR3 sequence reads: CASSFSQGAPEAFF. CDR3 bases: TGTGCCAGCAGTTTTAGTCAGGGGGCGCCCGAAGCTTTCTTT.

This rearrangement joins TRBV28 to TRBJ2-7; D possibly uses TRBD1 or TRBD2 (5 bases each). Per germline, CDR1 MDHEN and CDR2 SYDVKM. The CDR3 is 16 amino acids. The ends were cut back, 6 bases at V and 1 base at J, with 19 bases in the middle. DNA of the CDR3: TGTGCCAGCAGGTCCTCGACGGGGCTGAAGTCCTACGAGCAGTACTTC. This sequence encodes CASRSSTGLKSYEQYF.

The rearrangement links TRBV7-2 to TRBJ1-5, with TRBD1 matching 7 bases. The germline V gene has CDR1 SGHTA and CDR2 FQGNSA. Trimming removed 6 bases from V and 4 bases from J; junction bases left unmatched: 6. The CDR3 sequence is 14 residues long. The CDR3, as DNA: TGTGCCAGCAGATCAAGGGGACAGAATCAGCCCCAGCATTTT. This sequence encodes CASRSRGQNQPQHF.

The genes are TRBV6-4 and TRBJ2-5; 11 nucleotides align to TRBD2. Trimming cost V 7 bases and J 3 bases; bases outside gene matches: 13. Per germline, CDR1 MRHNA and CDR2 SNTAGT. CDR3 size: 17 residues. The CDR3 loop reads CASTGRTSGCPEETQYF. The CDR3 DNA reads as TGTGCCAGCACAGGACGGACTAGCGGGTGCCCTGAAGAGACCCAGTACTTC.

V and J are TRBV7-9 and TRBJ2-5; 9 bases line up with TRBD1. The J call may not be correct, given that the DNA end is closer to TRBJ2-7. Germline assignment: CDR1 SEHNR and CDR2 FQNEAQ (reference sequence). This CDR3 contains 15 residues. The CDR3 loop is CASSLARDRVYEQYF. The CDR3 nucleotides read TGTGCCAGCAGCTTAGCGAGGGACAGGGTCTACGAGCAGTACTTC.

This clone was observed a few times. This chain connects TRBV30 to TRBJ1-2; tentative D call: TRBD1 (6 bases). CDR1 is GTSNPN, CDR2 SVGIG, per germline (reference sequence). V lost 6 bases, J lost 5 bases, and 10 bases lay in between. This CDR3 comprises 11 residues. The DNA for the CDR3 is TGTGCCTGCATCAGGGGATATGGCTACACCTTC. Its protein product is CACIRGYGYTF.

The J gene is TRBJ2-3, the V gene TRBV7-9; tentative D call: TRBD2 (5 bases). Germline values: CDR1 SEHNR, CDR2 FQNEAQ (reference sequence). The CDR3 loop spans 18 amino acids. V was clipped by 1 base and J by 0 bases, with 17 bases between them. The CDR3 coding sequence is TGTGCCAGCAGCTTAGATTGGTCGAGGGTACCTAGCACAGATACGCAGTATTTT. This codes for CASSLDWSRVPSTDTQYF. Looking up the rest from reference TRBV7-9 and TRBJ2-3 gives the full variable domain: DTGVSQNPRHKITKRGQNVTFRCDPISEHNRLYWYRQTLGQGPEFLTYFQNEAQLEKSRLLSDRFSAERPKGSFSTLEIQRTEQGDSAMYLCASSLDWSRVPSTDTQYFGPGTRLTVL.

CDR3 nucleotide sequence: TGTGCCAGCAGTTCCCCCCATCCCGGGAGCACAGATACGCAGTATTTT. Residues: CASSSPHPGSTDTQYF. The genes are TRBV28 and TRBJ2-3; no clear D gene. The CDR3 is 16 residues long. Trimming removed 4 bases at V and 0 bases at J, with 14 bases between. Germline V gene lookup returns CDR1 MDHEN and CDR2 SYDVKM.

The gene calls are TRBV28 and TRBJ1-6; 9 nucleotides agree with TRBD1. The CDR3 covers 14 residues. Germline assignment: CDR1 MDHEN and CDR2 SYDVKM. Trimming at V came to 7 bases and at J to 10 bases, leaving 8 bases not matched to a gene. As DNA, the CDR3 is TGTGCCAGCACCCGCGGGACAGGGCGATCACCCCTCCACTTT. Its translation: CASTRGTGRSPLHF.

The chain combines TRBV27 with TRBJ1-2, with 8 bases fitting TRBD1. The CDR3 spans 16 residues. CDR1 and CDR2 from the germline V gene are MNHEY and SMNVEV (reference sequence). J gave up 2 bases and V 5 bases, and 10 bases lay outside the gene matches. The CDR3 sequence is CASSPDRGWVNYGYTF. The CDR3 DNA follows: TGTGCCAGCAGTCCTGACAGGGGTTGGGTGAACTATGGCTACACCTTC.